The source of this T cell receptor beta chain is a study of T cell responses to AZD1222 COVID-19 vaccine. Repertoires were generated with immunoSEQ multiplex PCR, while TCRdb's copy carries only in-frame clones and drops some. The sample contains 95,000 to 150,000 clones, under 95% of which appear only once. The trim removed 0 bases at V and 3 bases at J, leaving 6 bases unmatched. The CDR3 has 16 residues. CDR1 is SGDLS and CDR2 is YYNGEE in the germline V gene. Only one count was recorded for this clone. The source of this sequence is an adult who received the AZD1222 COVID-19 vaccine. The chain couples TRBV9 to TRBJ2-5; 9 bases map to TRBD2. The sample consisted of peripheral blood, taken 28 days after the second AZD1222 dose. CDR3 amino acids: CASSVGLAGNKETQYF. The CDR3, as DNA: TGTGCCAGCAGCGTAGGGCTAGCGGGGAATAAAGAGACCCAGTACTTC.